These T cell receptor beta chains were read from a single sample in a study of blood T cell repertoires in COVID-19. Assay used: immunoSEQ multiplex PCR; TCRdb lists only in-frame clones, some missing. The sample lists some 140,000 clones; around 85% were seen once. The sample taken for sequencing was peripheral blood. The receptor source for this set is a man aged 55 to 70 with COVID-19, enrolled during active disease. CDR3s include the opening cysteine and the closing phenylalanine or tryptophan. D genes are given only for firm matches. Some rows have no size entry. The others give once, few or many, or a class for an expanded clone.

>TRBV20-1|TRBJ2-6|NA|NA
CSASLGSGANVLTF
TGCAGTGCTAGTCTCGGCTCTGGGGCCAACGTCCTGACTTTC
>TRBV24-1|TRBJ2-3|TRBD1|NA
CATSDPRQGQVKDTQYF
TGTGCCACCAGTGACCCCAGACAGGGACAAGTAAAGGATACGCAGTATTTT
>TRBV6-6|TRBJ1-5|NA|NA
CASSKEGDVGNQPQHF
TGTGCCAGCAGTAAAGAGGGGGATGTTGGCAATCAGCCCCAGCATTTT
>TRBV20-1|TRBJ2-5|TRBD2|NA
CSASATGTRSGTQYF
TGCAGTGCTAGTGCTACCGGGACTAGATCTGGGACCCAGTACTTC
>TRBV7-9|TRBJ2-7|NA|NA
CASSPDTYEQYF
TGTGCCAGCAGCCCGGACACCTACGAGCAGTACTTC
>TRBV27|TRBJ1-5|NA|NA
CASSTSRGNQPQHF
TGTGCCAGCAGTACAAGCAGGGGCAATCAGCCCCAGCATTTT
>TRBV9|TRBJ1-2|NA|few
CASSVEQNYGYTF
TGTGCCAGCAGCGTAGAACAGAACTATGGCTACACCTTC
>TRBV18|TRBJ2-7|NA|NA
CASSKGNSYEQYF
TGTGCCAGCTCAAAGGGGAACTCCTACGAGCAGTACTTC
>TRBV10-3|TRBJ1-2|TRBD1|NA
CAIRGDSGGPYGYTF
TGTGCCATCCGGGGGGACTCAGGGGGCCCCTATGGCTACACCTTC
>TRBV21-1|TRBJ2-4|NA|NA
CASSKYRLSGEAKNIQYF
TGTGCCAGCAGCAAGTACCGCCTCTCGGGGGAAGCCAAAAACATTCAGTACTTC
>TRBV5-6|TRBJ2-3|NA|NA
CASSGRGSTDTQYF
TGTGCCAGCAGTGGGCGGGGTAGCACAGATACGCAGTATTTT
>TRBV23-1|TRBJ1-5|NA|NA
CASSLKGESIPQPQHF
TGCGCCAGCAGTCTCAAGGGGGAATCCATACCTCAGCCCCAGCATTTT
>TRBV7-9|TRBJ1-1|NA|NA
CASSLGQGPYENTEAFF
TGTGCCAGCAGCTTAGGCCAGGGGCCGTACGAGAACACTGAAGCTTTCTTT
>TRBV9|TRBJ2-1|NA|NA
CASSVAVQGSYNEQFF
TGTGCCAGCAGCGTAGCTGTACAGGGTTCCTACAATGAGCAGTTCTTC